This T cell receptor beta chain emerged from a study of OX40 agonist ivuxolimab in advanced cancers. Across the study: Patients in dose escalation had liver, melanoma, kidney or head and neck cancers.

This table comes from immunoSEQ multiplex PCR, and its TCRdb copy is limited to in-frame clones, with some not included. The sample records 90,000 to 120,000 clones, under 95% being singletons. The CDR3 loop spans 13 amino acids. V lost 1 base, J lost 1 base, and 4 bases lay in between. CDR1 is SEHNR and CDR2 is FQNEAQ in the germline V gene (reference sequence). This sequence was found in an adult with an advanced solid tumor such as melanoma, head and neck, liver or kidney cancer. V is TRBV7-9 and J is TRBJ1-1; D gene uncertain. The sample here was CD4+ or CD8+ T cells sorted from blood, taken in a trial of the OX40 agonist ivuxolimab. The CDR3 here is CASSLEQNTEAFF. CDR3 sequence (DNA): TGTGCCAGCAGCTTAGAGCAGAACACTGAAGCTTTCTTT. The full variable domain, with the rest looked up from reference TRBV7-9 and TRBJ1-1, is DTGVSQNPRHKITKRGQNVTFRCDPISEHNRLYWYRQTLGQGPEFLTYFQNEAQLEKSRLLSDRFSAERPKGSFSTLEIQRTEQGDSAMYLCASSLEQNTEAFFGQGTRLTVV.